The 18 T cell receptor beta chains in this list originate from one sample, sequenced in a study of OX40 agonist ivuxolimab in advanced cancers. The repertoire was sequenced with immunoSEQ multiplex PCR; TCRdb's copy has only in-frame clones and lacks some. The data show under 80,000 clones, 92% seen once. This specimen was CD4+ or CD8+ T cells sorted from blood, taken in a trial of the OX40 agonist ivuxolimab. The receptor set was obtained from an adult with an advanced solid tumor such as melanoma, head and neck, liver or kidney cancer.

The V and J genes are TRBV6-5 and TRBJ2-7; D might be TRBD2 (6 bases). CDR1 MNHEY and CDR2 SVGAGI come from the germline V gene. The CDR3 spans 13 residues. Trimming left V 8 bases short and J 1 base short, with 12 bases between. The CDR3 is CASGFRESYEQYF. The CDR3 DNA reads TGTGCCAGCGGTTTCCGGGAGTCCTACGAGCAGTACTTC.

CDR3 nucleotides: TGTGCCAGCAGCCAAGCTCCAGACTATGGCTACACCTTC. It yields the protein CASSQAPDYGYTF. The chain joins TRBV5-4 to TRBJ1-2, with D hard to call. V was pared by 4 bases and J by 3 bases, with 10 bases between. The germline CDR1 and CDR2 sequences are SGHNT and YYREEE (reference sequence). This CDR3 has 13 residues.

This sequence joins TRBV11-2 and TRBJ2-2, with 7 bases identical to TRBD1. V shed 5 bases, J shed 4 bases, and the junction held 10 bases outside the gene matches. CDR1 and CDR2 (germline): SGHAT, FQNNGV. CDR3 length: 16 amino acids. For the CDR3, the DNA is TGTGCCAGCAGCCAGGGATCTGACAGGGTCACCGGGGAGCTGTTTTTT. Its translation: CASSQGSDRVTGELFF.

The chain recombines TRBV5-1 with TRBJ2-1, with TRBD2 matching over 15 bases. The V and J ends lost 4 bases and 6 bases, in that order; junction bases with no gene match: 11. From germline, CDR1 is SGHRS and CDR2 YFSETQ. The CDR3 length is 18 residues. In DNA form, the CDR3 reads TGCGCCAGCAGCATACCCGGACTAGCGGGGGGGCTCGTCAATGAGCAGTTCTTC. This gives the protein CASSIPGLAGGLVNEQFF.

The gene calls are TRBV5-6 and TRBJ2-3, with 10 bases matching TRBD1. Trimming removed 4 bases from V and 7 bases from J; junction bases left unmatched: 9. The CDR3 has 15 residues. The germline CDR1 and CDR2 sequences are SGHDT and YYEEEE. The CDR3 protein is CASSPLGTGANTQYF. Here the CDR3 DNA reads TGTGCCAGCAGCCCTCTAGGGACAGGGGCGAATACGCAGTATTTT. Full variable domain (outside the CDR3, taken from reference TRBV5-6 and TRBJ2-3): DAGVTQSPTHLIKTRGQQVTLRCSPKSGHDTVSWYQQALGQGPQFIFQYYEEEERQRGNFPDRFSGHQFPNYSSELNVNALLLGDSALYLCASSPLGTGANTQYFGPGTRLTVL.

The rearrangement uses TRBV9 and TRBJ2-1; TRBD2 matches 10 bases. The CDR3 runs 17 residues. Germline V gives CDR1 SGDLS, CDR2 YYNGEE. V was pared by 4 bases and J by 9 bases, with 16 bases of the junction left unmatched. CDR3 sequence reads: CASSPGPSGGAEGEQFF. CDR3 bases: TGTGCCAGCAGCCCGGGGCCGAGCGGGGGGGCTGAGGGTGAGCAGTTCTTC. The full variable domain, rest sourced from reference TRBV9 and TRBJ2-1, is DSGVTQTPKHLITATGQRVTLRCSPRSGDLSVYWYQQSLDQGLQFLIQYYNGEERAKGNILERFSAQQFPDLHSELNLSSLELGDSALYFCASSPGPSGGAEGEQFFGPGTRLTVL.

Points on this clone: Germline is not matched at one junction end, which may reflect a read error. This sequence joins TRBV7-7 and TRBJ2-1; 9 positions agree with TRBD1. The CDR3 has 15 amino acids. The germline V gene encodes CDR1 SSHAT and CDR2 FNYEAQ (reference sequence). The CDR3 here is CASSPWTGAYNEQFF. CDR3 sequence (DNA): TGTGCTAGCAGCCCTTGGACAGGGGCCTACAATGAGCAGTTCTTC. The entire variable domain, with the rest obtained from reference TRBV7-7 and TRBJ2-1, is as follows: GAGVSQSPRYKVTKRGQDVTLRCDPISSHATLYWYQQALGQGPEFLTYFNYEAQPDKSGLPSDRFSAERPEGSISTLTIQRTEQRDSAMYRCASSPWTGAYNEQFFGPGTRLTVL.

The rearrangement joins TRBV25-1 to TRBJ1-5, with 7 bases matching TRBD1. The CDR3 is made up of 15 amino acids. V lost 5 bases and J lost 2; bases outside the gene matches: 6. Germline CDR1 is MGHDK and CDR2 is SYGVNS. The CDR3 nucleotides read TGTGCCAGCAGTCTCCAGGACAGGCGCAATCAGCCCCAGCATTTT. Translating gives CASSLQDRRNQPQHF.

In its sample, this clone is medium-sized. In nucleotides, the CDR3 is TGTGCCAGCAGCCCCTGGACAGGGGCCGAGCAGTACTTC. Translation: CASSPWTGAEQYF. The V gene is TRBV5-8, the J gene TRBJ2-7; TRBD1 aligns across 9 bases. The CDR3 consists of 13 residues. The V gene end was trimmed by 4 bases and the J gene end by 6 bases; junction bases not matched to a gene: 5. CDR1 is SGHTS, CDR2 YDEGEE, per germline. Full variable domain (outside the CDR3, taken from reference TRBV5-8 and TRBJ2-7): EAGVTQSPTHLIKTRGQQATLRCSPISGHTSVYWYQQALGLGLQFLLWYDEGEERNRGNFPPRFSGRQFPNYSSELNVNALELEDSALYLCASSPWTGAEQYFGPGTRLTVT.

The V call is TRBV7-7, the J call TRBJ2-7; TRBD2 matches 10 bases. CDR3 length: 16 amino acids. Germline V CDR1 and CDR2: SSHAT, FNYEAQ (reference sequence). The J segment lost 8 bases and the V segment lost 1 base, leaving 11 bases of the junction unmatched. The CDR3: CASSLEASGGAQQQYF. The CDR3 DNA reads TGTGCCAGCAGCTTAGAGGCCAGCGGGGGGGCTCAACAGCAGTACTTC.

This chain joins TRBV11-3 and TRBJ2-5; 8 nucleotides line up with TRBD1. The CDR3 loop spans 14 amino acids. The germline CDR1 and CDR2 sequences are SGHNT and YENEEA. After removal of 5 bases from V and 4 bases from J, the junction contained 6 bases not matched to a gene. DNA for the CDR3: TGTGCCAGCAGCCTGGACAGGGAAGGAGAGACCCAGTACTTC. Its translation is CASSLDREGETQYF.

The chain is built from TRBV6-6 and TRBJ2-1; no clear D gene. The CDR3 is made up of 11 amino acids. The germline V and J ends were trimmed by 5 bases and 9 bases, with 8 bases remaining between them. Per the germline V gene, CDR1 is MNHNY and CDR2 is SVGAGI (reference sequence). Here the CDR3 reads CASSPNGEQFF. In DNA form, the CDR3 reads TGTGCCAGCAGTCCCAACGGTGAGCAGTTCTTC.

The chain carries TRBV13 and TRBJ2-5; D possibly corresponds to TRBD1 (5 bases). Trimming removed 1 base from V and 2 bases from J, with 11 bases in between. The CDR3 contains 15 residues. Germline V gene sequence: CDR1 PRHDT, CDR2 FYEKMQ (reference sequence). This CDR3 is CASSLVDTPQETQYF. DNA of the CDR3: TGTGCCAGCAGCTTAGTGGACACCCCACAAGAGACCCAGTACTTC.

The rearrangement uses TRBV12-5 and TRBJ2-7, with 9 positions matching TRBD1. Germline V lookup: CDR1 LGHNT, CDR2 FRNRAP. The length of the CDR3 is 14 residues. V lost 7 bases, J lost 5 bases, and 9 bases stayed unmatched. The chain's CDR3 is CASARGQGSDEQYF. DNA of the CDR3: TGTGCTAGTGCCAGAGGACAGGGGTCGGACGAGCAGTACTTC.

V and J are TRBV5-1 and TRBJ1-6; D ambiguous. The CDR3 extends over 18 amino acids. Looked up from germline, CDR1 is SGHRS and CDR2 is YFSETQ. Trimming removed 3 bases from V and 0 bases from J, with 16 bases in between. As DNA, the CDR3 is TGCGCCAGCAGCTCCTCCGGACCGAGGAGCTCCTATAATTCACCCCTCCACTTT. Translation gives CASSSSGPRSSYNSPLHF.

The V and J genes are TRBV9 and TRBJ2-1, with 7 bases aligning to TRBD2. The CDR3 length is 16 residues. V trimming: 0 bases; J trimming: 0 bases; junction bases outside the gene matches: 3. Germline V gives CDR1 SGDLS, CDR2 YYNGEE. Here the CDR3 reads CASSVDPGGSYNEQFF. As DNA, the CDR3 is TGTGCCAGCAGCGTAGATCCGGGGGGCTCCTACAATGAGCAGTTCTTC.

The count of this clone is one. This chain connects TRBV7-9 to TRBJ2-5; D is uncertain. CDR1 is SEHNR and CDR2 is FQNEAQ in the germline V gene (reference sequence). There are 14 residues in the CDR3. With 5 bases removed from V and 1 base from J, the gap between germline ends came to 11 bases. CDR3 bases: TGTGCCAGCAGCCGGACGGTATCCCAAGAGACCCAGTACTTC. It yields the protein CASSRTVSQETQYF.

This chain uses TRBV27 with TRBJ1-5, with D hard to call. V lost 0 bases and J 1 base, leaving 7 bases between the germline ends. This CDR3 spans 15 amino acids. The germline V gene has CDR1 MNHEY and CDR2 SMNVEV (reference sequence). The DNA of the CDR3 is TGTGCCAGCAGTTTATCGACTGGGAGCAATCAGCCCCAGCATTTT. Amino acid sequence: CASSLSTGSNQPQHF.